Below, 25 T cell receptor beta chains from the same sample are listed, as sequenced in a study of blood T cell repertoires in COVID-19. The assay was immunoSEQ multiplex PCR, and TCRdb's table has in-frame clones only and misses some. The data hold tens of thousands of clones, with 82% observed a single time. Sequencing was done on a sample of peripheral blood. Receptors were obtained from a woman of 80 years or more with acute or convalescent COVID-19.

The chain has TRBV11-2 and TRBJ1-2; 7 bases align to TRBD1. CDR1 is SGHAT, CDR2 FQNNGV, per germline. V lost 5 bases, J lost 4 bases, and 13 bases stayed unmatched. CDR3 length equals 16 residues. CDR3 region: CASSTASTGVGYGYTF. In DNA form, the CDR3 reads TGTGCCAGCAGCACTGCGTCCACAGGGGTAGGCTATGGCTACACCTTC. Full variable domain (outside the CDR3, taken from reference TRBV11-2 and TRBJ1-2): EAGVAQSPRYKIIEKRQSVAFWCNPISGHATLYWYQQILGQGPKLLIQFQNNGVVDDSQLPKDRFSAERLKGVDSTLKIQPAKLEDSAVYLCASSTASTGVGYGYTFGSGTRLTVV.

The CDR3 bases are TGTGCCAGTAGTATAGTGGGACTAGGGTTTCCCTACGAGCAGTACTTC. Translated, it gives CASSIVGLGFPYEQYF. The gene calls are TRBV19 and TRBJ2-7; 8 bases line up with TRBD2. The CDR3 spans 16 residues. V shed 1 base and J 2 bases; nucleotides not matched to a gene: 7. Germline CDR1 reads LNHDA; CDR2 reads SQIVND (reference sequence).

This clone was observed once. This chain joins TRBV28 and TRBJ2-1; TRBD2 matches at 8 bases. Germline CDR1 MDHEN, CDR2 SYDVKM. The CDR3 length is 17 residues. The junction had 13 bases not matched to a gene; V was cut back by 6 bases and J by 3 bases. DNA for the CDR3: TGTGCCAGCAGCAAACTTAGCGGGGCTAGAAACTACAATGAGCAGTTCTTC. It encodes CASSKLSGARNYNEQFF.

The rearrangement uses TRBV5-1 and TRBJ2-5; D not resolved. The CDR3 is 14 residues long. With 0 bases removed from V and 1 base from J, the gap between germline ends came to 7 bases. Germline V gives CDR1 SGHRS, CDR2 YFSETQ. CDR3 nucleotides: TGCGCCAGCAGCTTGGGACATCGCCAAGAGACCCAGTACTTC. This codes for CASSLGHRQETQYF.

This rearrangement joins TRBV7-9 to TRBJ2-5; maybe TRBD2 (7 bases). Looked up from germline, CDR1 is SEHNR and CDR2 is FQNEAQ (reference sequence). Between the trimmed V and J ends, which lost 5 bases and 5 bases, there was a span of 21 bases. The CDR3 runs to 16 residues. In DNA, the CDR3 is TGTGCCAGCAGCCCTCCTTTGTTGGAGGGGGGGGAGACCCAGTACTTC. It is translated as CASSPPLLEGGETQYF.

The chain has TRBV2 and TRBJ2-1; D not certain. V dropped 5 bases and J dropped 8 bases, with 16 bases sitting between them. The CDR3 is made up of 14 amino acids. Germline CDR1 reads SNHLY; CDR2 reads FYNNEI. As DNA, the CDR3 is TGTGCCAGCAGTCTGAAGCTCTTCTCGGATGAGCAGTTCTTC. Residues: CASSLKLFSDEQFF.

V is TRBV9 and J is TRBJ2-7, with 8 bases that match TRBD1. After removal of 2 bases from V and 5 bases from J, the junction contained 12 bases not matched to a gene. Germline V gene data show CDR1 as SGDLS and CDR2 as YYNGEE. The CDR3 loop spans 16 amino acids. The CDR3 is CASSVRPGQEVHEQYF. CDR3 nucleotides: TGTGCCAGCAGCGTTAGACCGGGACAGGAAGTCCACGAGCAGTACTTC.

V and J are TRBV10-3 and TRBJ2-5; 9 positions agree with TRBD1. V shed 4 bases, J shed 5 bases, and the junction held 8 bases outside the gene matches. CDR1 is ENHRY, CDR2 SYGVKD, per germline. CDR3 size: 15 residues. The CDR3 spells CAISVPGQGPETQYF. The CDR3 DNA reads TGTGCCATCAGTGTACCGGGACAGGGTCCGGAGACCCAGTACTTC.

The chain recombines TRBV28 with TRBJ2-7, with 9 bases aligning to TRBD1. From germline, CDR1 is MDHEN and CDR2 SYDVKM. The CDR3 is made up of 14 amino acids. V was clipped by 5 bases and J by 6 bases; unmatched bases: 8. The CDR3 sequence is CASSIGDRVGEQYF. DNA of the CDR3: TGTGCCAGCAGTATCGGGGACAGGGTGGGCGAGCAGTACTTC.

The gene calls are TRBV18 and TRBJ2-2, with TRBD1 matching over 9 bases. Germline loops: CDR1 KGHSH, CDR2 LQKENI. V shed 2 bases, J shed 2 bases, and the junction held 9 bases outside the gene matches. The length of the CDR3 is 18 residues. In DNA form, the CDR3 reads TGTGCCAGCTCACCAAGGGCGGGACAGGGCGTTAACACCGGGGAGCTGTTTTTT. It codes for CASSPRAGQGVNTGELFF.

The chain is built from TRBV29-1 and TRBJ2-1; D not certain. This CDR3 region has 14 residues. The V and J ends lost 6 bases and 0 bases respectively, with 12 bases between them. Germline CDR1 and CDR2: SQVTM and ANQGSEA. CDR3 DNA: TGCAGCGTCCGCGACACGAGCTCCTACAATGAGCAGTTCTTC. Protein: CSVRDTSSYNEQFF.

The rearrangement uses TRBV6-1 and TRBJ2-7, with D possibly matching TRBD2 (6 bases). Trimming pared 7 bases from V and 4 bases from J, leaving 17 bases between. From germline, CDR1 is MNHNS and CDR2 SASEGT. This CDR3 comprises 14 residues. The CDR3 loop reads CASTRAGLTYEQYF. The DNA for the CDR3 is TGTGCCAGCACCAGGGCGGGACTCACTTACGAGCAGTACTTC.

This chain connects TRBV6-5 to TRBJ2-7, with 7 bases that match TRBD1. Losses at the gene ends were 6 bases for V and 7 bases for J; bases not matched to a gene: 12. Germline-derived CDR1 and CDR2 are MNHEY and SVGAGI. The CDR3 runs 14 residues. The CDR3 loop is CASSMSDRVEEQYF. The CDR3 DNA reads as TGTGCCAGCAGCATGTCTGACAGGGTCGAAGAGCAGTACTTC.

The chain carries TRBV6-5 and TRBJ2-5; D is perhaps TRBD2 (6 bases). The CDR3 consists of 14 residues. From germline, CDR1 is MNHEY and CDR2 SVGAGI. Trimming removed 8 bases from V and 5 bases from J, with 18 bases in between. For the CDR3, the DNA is TGTGCCAGCTACGGCGGTGCGGGACCGGAGACCCAGTACTTC. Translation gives CASYGGAGPETQYF.

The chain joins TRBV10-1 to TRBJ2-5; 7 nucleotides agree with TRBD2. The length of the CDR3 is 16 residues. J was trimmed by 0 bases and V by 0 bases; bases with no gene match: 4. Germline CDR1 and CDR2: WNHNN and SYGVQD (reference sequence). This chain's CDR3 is CASSESTSYDQETQYF. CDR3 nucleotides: TGCGCCAGCAGTGAGTCGACTAGCTACGACCAAGAGACCCAGTACTTC.

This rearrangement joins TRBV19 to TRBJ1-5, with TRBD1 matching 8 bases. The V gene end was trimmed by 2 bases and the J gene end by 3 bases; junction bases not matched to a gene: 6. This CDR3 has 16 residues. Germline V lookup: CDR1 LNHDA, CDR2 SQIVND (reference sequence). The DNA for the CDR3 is TGTGCCAGTAGTATACCAGGGGGCGGTTTCAATCAGCCCCAGCATTTT. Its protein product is CASSIPGGGFNQPQHF.

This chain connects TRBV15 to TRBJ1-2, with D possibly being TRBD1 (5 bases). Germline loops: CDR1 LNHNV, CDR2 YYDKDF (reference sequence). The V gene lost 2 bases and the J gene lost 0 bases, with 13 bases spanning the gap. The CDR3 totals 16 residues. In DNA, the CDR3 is TGTGCCACCAGCAGATTTACCGGGACTACTAACTATGGCTACACCTTC. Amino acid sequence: CATSRFTGTTNYGYTF.

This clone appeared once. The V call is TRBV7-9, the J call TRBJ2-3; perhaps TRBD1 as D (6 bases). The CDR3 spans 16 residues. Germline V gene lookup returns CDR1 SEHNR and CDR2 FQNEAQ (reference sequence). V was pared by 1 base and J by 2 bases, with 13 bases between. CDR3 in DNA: TGTGCCAGCAGCTTAGTGGCAGGGGCCTACACAGATACGCAGTATTTT. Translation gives CASSLVAGAYTDTQYF.

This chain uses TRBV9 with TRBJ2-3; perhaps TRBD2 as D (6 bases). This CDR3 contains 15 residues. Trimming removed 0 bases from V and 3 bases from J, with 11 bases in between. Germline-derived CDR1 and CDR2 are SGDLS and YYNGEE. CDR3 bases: TGTGCCAGCAGCGTAGTAGCGGCTCCAACAGATACGCAGTATTTT. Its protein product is CASSVVAAPTDTQYF.

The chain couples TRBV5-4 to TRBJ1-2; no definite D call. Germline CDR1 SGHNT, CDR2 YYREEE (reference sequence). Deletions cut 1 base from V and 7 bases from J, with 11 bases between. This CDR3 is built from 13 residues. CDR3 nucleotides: TGTGCCAGCAGCTTGACCGGGTTTGGTGGCTACACCTTC. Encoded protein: CASSLTGFGGYTF.

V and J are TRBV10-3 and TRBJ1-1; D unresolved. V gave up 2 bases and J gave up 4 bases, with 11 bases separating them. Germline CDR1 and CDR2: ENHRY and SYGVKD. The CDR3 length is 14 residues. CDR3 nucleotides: TGTGCCATCAGTGAGGCCCGGGTGGGCACTGAAGCTTTCTTT. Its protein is CAISEARVGTEAFF.

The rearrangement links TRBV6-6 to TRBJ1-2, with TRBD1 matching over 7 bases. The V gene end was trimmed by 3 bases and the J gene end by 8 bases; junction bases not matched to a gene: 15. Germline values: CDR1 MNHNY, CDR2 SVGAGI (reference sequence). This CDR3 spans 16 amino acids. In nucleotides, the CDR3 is TGTGCCAGCAGTTATATGTCAGGGGGTCAGGTGGGAGGCTACACCTTC. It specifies CASSYMSGGQVGGYTF.

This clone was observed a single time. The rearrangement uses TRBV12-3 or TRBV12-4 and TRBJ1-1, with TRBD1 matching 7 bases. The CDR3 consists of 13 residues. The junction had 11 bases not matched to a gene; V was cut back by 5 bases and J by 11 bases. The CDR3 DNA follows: TGTGCCAGCAGTCGGACAGGCTCAAGCCGGGCTTTCTTT. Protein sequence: CASSRTGSSRAFF.

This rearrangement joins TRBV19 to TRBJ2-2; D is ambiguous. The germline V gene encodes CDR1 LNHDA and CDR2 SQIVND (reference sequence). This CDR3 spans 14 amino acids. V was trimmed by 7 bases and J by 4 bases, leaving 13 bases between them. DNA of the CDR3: TGTGCCAGTACGAGGCTCCTTTCCACCGGGGAGCTGTTTTTT. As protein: CASTRLLSTGELFF.

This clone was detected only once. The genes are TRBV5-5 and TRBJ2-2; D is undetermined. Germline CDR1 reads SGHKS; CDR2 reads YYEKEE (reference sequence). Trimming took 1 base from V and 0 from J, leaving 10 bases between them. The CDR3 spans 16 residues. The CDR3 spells CASSLFSAANTGELFF. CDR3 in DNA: TGTGCCAGCAGCTTGTTCTCGGCGGCGAACACCGGGGAGCTGTTTTTT. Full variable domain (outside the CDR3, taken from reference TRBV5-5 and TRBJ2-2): DAGVTQSPTHLIKTRGQQVTLRCSPISGHKSVSWYQQVLGQGPQFIFQYYEKEERGRGNFPDRFSARQFPNYSSELNVNALLLGDSALYLCASSLFSAANTGELFFGEGSRLTVL.